The rows below give T cell receptor beta chains drawn from one sample of a study of blood T cell repertoires in COVID-19. The assay was immunoSEQ multiplex PCR, and TCRdb's table has in-frame clones only and misses some. The sample shows about 260,000 clones, around 88% of them seen only once. Sequencing was carried out using PBMCs or T cells enriched from blood (not recorded which). The receptors here all came from a woman between 50 and 59 years old who had recovered from COVID-19. The CDR3 runs from the conserved cysteine through the conserved F or W. The D gene is left open where the match is weak. Size is stated for part of the rows, as once, few or many counts, or as a class when the clone is expanded.

v_gene	j_gene	d_gene	abundance	CDR3nt	CDR3aa
TRBV19	TRBJ2-3	-	-	TGTGCCAGGCCACACGGGACTTACACAGATACGCAGTATTTT	CARPHGTYTDTQYF
TRBV23-1	TRBJ1-2	TRBD1	-	TGCGCCAGCAGTCAATCGGGGACAGGGGGCCTCTATGGCTACACCTTC	CASSQSGTGGLYGYTF
TRBV24-1	TRBJ2-3	TRBD1	-	TGTGCCACCAGCCGGGACAGGGTTGGCACAGATACGCAGTATTTT	CATSRDRVGTDTQYF
TRBV29-1	TRBJ1-2	TRBD1	-	TGCAGCACCAGGACAGGGGCGGCCTATGGCTACACCTTC	CSTRTGAAYGYTF
TRBV30	TRBJ2-5	TRBD1	-	TGTGCCTGGAAGGGGGGGACAGGGCAAGAGACCCAGTACTTC	CAWKGGTGQETQYF
TRBV5-1	TRBJ1-1	-	-	TGCGCCAGCAGCCGCAAACCAGGGGCCGACACTGAAGCTTTCTTT	CASSRKPGADTEAFF
TRBV7-2	TRBJ1-2	-	-	TGTGCCAGCAGCTCCTCCGGAGGGGCAGGCTATGGCTACACCTTC	CASSSSGGAGYGYTF
TRBV4-3	TRBJ1-1	-	few	TGCGCCAGCAGCCTTTACAGGGATATGAACACTGAAGCTTTCTTT	CASSLYRDMNTEAFF
TRBV19	TRBJ1-1	-	once	TGTGCCAGTAGTATAGATCGGTCAGGGTGGGCTTTCTTT	CASSIDRSGWAFF
TRBV20-1	TRBJ2-7	-	-	TGCAGTATTTACGGGGGATACGAGCAGTACTTC	CSIYGGYEQYF
TRBV10-1	TRBJ1-6	-	many	TGCGCCAGGACACGACCCCCACCTAAGTCCTATAATTCACCCCTCCACTTT	CARTRPPPKSYNSPLHF
TRBV4-1	TRBJ2-2	-	few	TGCGCCAGCAGTCTAACAGGAACCATACGCACCGGGGAGCTGTTTTTT	CASSLTGTIRTGELFF
TRBV19	TRBJ1-2	-	few	TGTGCCAGTAGTATAGCGGCAGCGGACTATGGCTACACCTTC	CASSIAAADYGYTF
TRBV5-1	TRBJ1-1	TRBD1	few	TGCGCCAGCAGCTTGCCTTCCGGGACAGCAGGCGCTGAAGCTTTCTTT	CASSLPSGTAGAEAFF
TRBV18	TRBJ1-3	TRBD1	-	TGTGCCAGCTCAACGGGACAGATTCAACACTCTGGAAACACCATATATTTT	CASSTGQIQHSGNTIYF
TRBV7-9	TRBJ2-1	TRBD2	-	TGTGCCAGCAGCTCGGGACTAGCGGGGAAAGGGAAGTTCTTC	CASSSGLAGKGKFF
TRBV7-2	TRBJ2-5	TRBD1	-	TGTGCCAGCAGCTCAAGGGACAGACAAGAGACCCAGTACTTC	CASSSRDRQETQYF
TRBV27	TRBJ1-1	-	-	TGTGCCAGCAGTTTAAATCAGGGCCAAAGAGCTTTCTTT	CASSLNQGQRAFF
TRBV5-5	TRBJ2-3	-	-	TGTGCCAGCAGCCCCCTGACACCTGCTAGCACAGATACGCAGTATTTT	CASSPLTPASTDTQYF
TRBV5-4	TRBJ2-1	-	-	TGTGCCAGCAGCTTGGGGGTGGCGGTAACCAATGAGCAGTTCTTC	CASSLGVAVTNEQFF
TRBV6-2/TRBV6-3	TRBJ1-5	-	-	TGTGCCACCATTTACGGGGGGGCAGGGGTTGGCAATCAGCCCCAGCATTTT	CATIYGGAGVGNQPQHF
TRBV13	TRBJ2-3	-	-	TGTGCCAGCAGAAGAACAGGGCTGACGCAGTATTTT	CASRRTGLTQYF
TRBV25-1	TRBJ2-5	TRBD2	-	TGTGCCAGCAGTGGAGCGGGGGGGCTTATCCAAGAGACCCAGTACTTC	CASSGAGGLIQETQYF
TRBV3-1/TRBV3-2	TRBJ1-2	-	-	TGTGCCAGCAGCCAAGATAATTGGGGGCGCGGCTACACCTTC	CASSQDNWGRGYTF
TRBV11-2	TRBJ2-7	TRBD1	-	TGTGCCAGCAGCTTAAGGAGGACAGGGGGGAACTACGAGCAGTACTTC	CASSLRRTGGNYEQYF
TRBV30	TRBJ1-1	-	-	TGTGCCTGGAAGCCGACAACCACTGAAGCTTTCTTT	CAWKPTTTEAFF